Below are 8 T cell receptor beta chains sequenced from a single sample in a study of cytomegalovirus exposure and HLA in healthy donors. Repertoires were generated with immunoSEQ multiplex PCR, while TCRdb's copy carries only in-frame clones and drops some. This sample has roughly 180,000 clones, with around nine tenths found just once. The sample taken for sequencing was PBMCs. Every receptor here comes from a young man in good health and CMV-seropositive.

This chain connects TRBV2 to TRBJ2-3; 11 nucleotides line up with TRBD1. J lost 4 bases, V lost 3 bases, and 3 bases had no gene match. This CDR3 is 15 amino acids long. Germline V CDR1 and CDR2: SNHLY, FYNNEI. CDR3 protein: CASSDGQGAADTQYF. The DNA of the CDR3 is TGTGCCAGCAGTGATGGACAGGGGGCTGCAGATACGCAGTATTTT.

The genes are TRBV30 and TRBJ1-1; D unresolved. This CDR3 has 13 residues. From germline, CDR1 is GTSNPN and CDR2 SVGIG (reference sequence). V lost 2 bases to trimming and J lost 4 bases, with 11 bases between them. The CDR3 is CAWSTYGGTEAFF. The CDR3, as DNA: TGTGCCTGGAGTACCTACGGAGGCACTGAAGCTTTCTTT.

V usage is TRBV28 and J usage is TRBJ1-5; D remains ambiguous. V lost 8 bases, J lost 0 bases, and 8 bases lay in between. The CDR3 runs to 13 residues. Germline assignment: CDR1 MDHEN and CDR2 SYDVKM. The CDR3 DNA reads TGTGCCAGCGGCTGGGATAGCAATCAGCCCCAGCATTTT. It specifies CASGWDSNQPQHF.

By share, this clone ranks as medium-sized. The rearrangement links TRBV9 to TRBJ2-7; TRBD2 agrees at 11 bases. Germline V gives CDR1 SGDLS, CDR2 YYNGEE. Losses at the gene ends were 4 bases for V and 5 bases for J; bases not matched to a gene: 2. The CDR3 has 13 amino acids. The CDR3 sequence is CASSIAGGDEQYF. The CDR3 DNA follows: TGTGCCAGCAGCATAGCGGGGGGGGACGAGCAGTACTTC.

This chain connects TRBV9 to TRBJ2-2; D possibly corresponds to TRBD1 (6 bases). CDR1 is SGDLS and CDR2 is YYNGEE in the germline V gene. V was shortened by 10 bases and J by 6 bases, with 22 bases between the two germline ends. The CDR3 length is 15 residues. This chain's CDR3 is CASGVGGVLSGELFF. In nucleotides, the CDR3 is TGTGCCTCAGGAGTAGGGGGAGTCTTATCCGGGGAGCTGTTTTTT. The full variable domain, completed using reference TRBV9 and TRBJ2-2, is DSGVTQTPKHLITATGQRVTLRCSPRSGDLSVYWYQQSLDQGLQFLIQYYNGEERAKGNILERFSAQQFPDLHSELNLSSLELGDSALYFCASGVGGVLSGELFFGEGSRLTVL.

This chain joins TRBV21-1 and TRBJ2-1; the table's D call, TRBD2, was not checked against the DNA. TRBV21-1 is a pseudogene locus. The CDR3 is 18 residues long. The chain's CDR3 is CASSKATSGSRKQNEQFF. Written as DNA, the CDR3 is TGTGCCAGCAGCAAAGCTACTAGCGGGAGCCGTAAACAAAATGAGCAGTTCTTC.

The V gene is TRBV5-4, the J gene TRBJ1-5, with a tentative D call TRBD1 (6 bases). This CDR3 region has 14 residues. Germline lookup yields CDR1 SGHNT and CDR2 YYREEE (reference sequence). V was trimmed by 0 bases and J by 7 bases, leaving 11 bases between them. The CDR3 reads CASSLAGGSQPQHF. CDR3 coding DNA: TGTGCCAGCAGCTTGGCTGGGGGCAGCCAGCCCCAGCATTTT.

Points on this clone: The sample holds other DNA sequences that translate to the same CDR3. J is TRBJ1-1 and V is TRBV27; D is unclear. This CDR3 contains 12 residues. Between the trimmed V and J ends, which lost 4 bases and 1 base, there was a span of 4 bases. Germline values: CDR1 MNHEY, CDR2 SMNVEV (reference sequence). CDR3 sequence reads: CASSSGNTEAFF. CDR3 sequence (DNA): TGTGCCAGCAGTTCTGGGAACACTGAAGCTTTCTTT.